The T cell receptor beta chain under discussion was sequenced for a study of Ad26.COV2.S vaccination and SARS-CoV-2 variants. Profiling relied on immunoSEQ multiplex PCR, and the TCRdb table lists in-frame clones only, not all of them. In the table there are fewer than 400,000 clones, about 89% of which are singletons. The CDR3 spans 14 residues. V gave up 1 base and J gave up 8 bases, with 17 bases separating them. CDR1 GTSNPN and CDR2 SVGIG come from the germline V gene (reference sequence). Treatment in this sample: approximately 18 received Ad26.COV2.S at low or high dose, single or two shots; 5 received placebo; per-sample allocation not given. Sampling was done on day 63 after the first vaccine or placebo injection. Expression of Wuhan-strain SARS-CoV-2 spike came from the Ad26 vector that formed the vaccine.

This rearrangement joins TRBV30 to TRBJ1-1, with TRBD1 as a possible D gene (5 bases). This clonotype originated in a person between 18 and 65 years old who received the Ad26.COV2.S COVID-19 vaccine or a placebo. The sample consisted of peripheral blood, taken in a trial of Ad26.COV2.S vaccine versus placebo. Here the CDR3 reads CAWSAPGRLSEAFF. The CDR3 bases are TGTGCCTGGAGTGCTCCGGGGCGCCTTTCCGAAGCTTTCTTT.